Below, one T cell receptor (beta chain) is given with its context. This specimen comes from a study of T cells in Graves' hyperthyroidism and ophthalmopathy. TCR beta CDR3 regions were amplified from RNA transcripts. HTBI primers were the set used in a first-round RT-PCR of the TCR CDR3. In TCRdb, the multiplex PCR reads were re-called with MiXCR into one record per CDR3 protein. This sample has some 770,000 distinct CDR3 sequences, with about a sixth found just once. The V gene lost 7 bases and the J gene lost 0 bases, with 15 bases spanning the gap. CDR3 size: 15 residues. Germline-derived CDR1 and CDR2 are SGDLS and YYNGEE.

The clonotype was recovered from a man aged 18 to 30 with Graves' hyperthyroidism. The rearrangement uses TRBV9 and TRBJ2-3, with D perhaps matching TRBD1 (5 bases). Sequenced sample: blood. CDR3 sequence: CASAAQVLSTDTQYF. The CDR3, as DNA: TGTGCCAGCGCTGCACAGGTTCTCAGCACAGATACGCAGTATTTT.